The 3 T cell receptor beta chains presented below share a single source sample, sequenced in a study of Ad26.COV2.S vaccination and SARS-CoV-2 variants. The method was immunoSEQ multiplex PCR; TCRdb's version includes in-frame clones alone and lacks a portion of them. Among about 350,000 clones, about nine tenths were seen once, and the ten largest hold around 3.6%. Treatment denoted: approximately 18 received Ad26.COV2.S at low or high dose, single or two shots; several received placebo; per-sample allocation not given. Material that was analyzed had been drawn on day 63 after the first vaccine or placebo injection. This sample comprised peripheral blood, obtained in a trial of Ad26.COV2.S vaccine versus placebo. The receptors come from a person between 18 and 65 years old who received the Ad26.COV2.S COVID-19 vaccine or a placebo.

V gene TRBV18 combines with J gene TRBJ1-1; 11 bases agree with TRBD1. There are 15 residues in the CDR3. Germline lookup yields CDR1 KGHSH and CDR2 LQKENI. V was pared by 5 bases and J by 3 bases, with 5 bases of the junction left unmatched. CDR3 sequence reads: CASSGQGARDTEAFF. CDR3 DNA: TGTGCCAGCTCAGGACAGGGGGCAAGGGACACTGAAGCTTTCTTT.

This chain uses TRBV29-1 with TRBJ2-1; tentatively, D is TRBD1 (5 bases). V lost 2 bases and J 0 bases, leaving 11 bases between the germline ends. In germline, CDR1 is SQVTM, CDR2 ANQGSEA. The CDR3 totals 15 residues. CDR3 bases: TGCAGCGTTGAAACTGACAGTAGCTCCTACAATGAGCAGTTCTTC. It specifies CSVETDSSSYNEQFF.

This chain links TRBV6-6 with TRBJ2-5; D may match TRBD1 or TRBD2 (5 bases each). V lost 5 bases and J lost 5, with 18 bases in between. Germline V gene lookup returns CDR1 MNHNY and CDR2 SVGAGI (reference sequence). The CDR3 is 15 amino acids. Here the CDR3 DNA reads TGTGCCAGCAGTCCCCGGGACGGGGCGAGGGAGACCCAGTACTTC. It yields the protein CASSPRDGARETQYF.